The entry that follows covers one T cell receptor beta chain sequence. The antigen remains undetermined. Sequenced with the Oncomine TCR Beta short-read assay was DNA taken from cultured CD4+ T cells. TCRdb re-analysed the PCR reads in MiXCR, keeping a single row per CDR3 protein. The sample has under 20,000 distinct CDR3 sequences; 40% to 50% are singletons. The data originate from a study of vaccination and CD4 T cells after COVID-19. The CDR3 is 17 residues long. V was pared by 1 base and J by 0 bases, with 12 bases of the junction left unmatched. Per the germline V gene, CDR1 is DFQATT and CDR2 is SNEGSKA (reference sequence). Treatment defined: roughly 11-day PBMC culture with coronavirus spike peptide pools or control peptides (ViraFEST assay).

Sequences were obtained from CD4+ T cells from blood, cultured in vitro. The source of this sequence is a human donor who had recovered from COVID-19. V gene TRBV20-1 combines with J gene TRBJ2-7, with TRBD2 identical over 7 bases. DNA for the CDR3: TGCAGTGCTAGAGTTCTACTCTCAGCGGGGAGCTCCTACGAGCAGTACTTC. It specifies CSARVLLSAGSSYEQYF.